This T cell receptor (beta chain) comes out of a study of blood T cells in healthy people across ages. The authors ran a second PCR of about 6 to 11 cycles using a sample-barcoded 5' primer and a J-beta primer mix. One entry per CDR3 protein, called by TCRdb with MiXCR from the 5' RACE reads. The sample shows approximately 850,000 distinct CDR3 sequences, around 42% of them seen only once. The CDR3 is 15 residues long. Germline lookup yields CDR1 KGHSH and CDR2 LQKENI. V dropped 3 bases and J dropped 3 bases, with 14 bases sitting between them. In terms of origin and age, donors were healthy Caucasian individuals from Russia aged 6 to 90. Isolated per sample were at least 7 million PBMCs.

Sequenced sample: blood. The sequence was obtained from a man in his fifties or sixties in good health. The V gene is TRBV18, the J gene TRBJ1-1; D possibly corresponds to TRBD1 (6 bases). CDR3: CASSPQDSTYTEAFF. CDR3 DNA: TGTGCCAGCTCACCCCAGGACAGTACTTACACTGAAGCTTTCTTT.